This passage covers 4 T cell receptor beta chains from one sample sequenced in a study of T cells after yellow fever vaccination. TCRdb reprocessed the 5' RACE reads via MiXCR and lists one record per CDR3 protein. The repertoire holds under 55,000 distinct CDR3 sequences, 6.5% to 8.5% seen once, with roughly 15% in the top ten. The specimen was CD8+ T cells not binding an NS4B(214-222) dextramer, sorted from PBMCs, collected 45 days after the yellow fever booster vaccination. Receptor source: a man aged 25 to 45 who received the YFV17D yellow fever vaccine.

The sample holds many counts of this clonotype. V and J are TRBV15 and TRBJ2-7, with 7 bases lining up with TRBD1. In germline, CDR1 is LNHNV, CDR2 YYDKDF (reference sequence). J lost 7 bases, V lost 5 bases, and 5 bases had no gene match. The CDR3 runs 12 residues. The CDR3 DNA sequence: TGTGCCACCAGCGAGGGGGCAGAAGAGCAGTACTTC. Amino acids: CATSEGAEEQYF.

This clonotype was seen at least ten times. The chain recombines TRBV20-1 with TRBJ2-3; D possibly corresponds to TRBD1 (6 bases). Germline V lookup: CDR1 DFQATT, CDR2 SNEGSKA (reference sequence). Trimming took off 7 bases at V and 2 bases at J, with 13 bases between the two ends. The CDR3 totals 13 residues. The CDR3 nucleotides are TGCAGTGTTATTACAGGGTACACAGATACGCAGTATTTT. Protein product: CSVITGYTDTQYF.

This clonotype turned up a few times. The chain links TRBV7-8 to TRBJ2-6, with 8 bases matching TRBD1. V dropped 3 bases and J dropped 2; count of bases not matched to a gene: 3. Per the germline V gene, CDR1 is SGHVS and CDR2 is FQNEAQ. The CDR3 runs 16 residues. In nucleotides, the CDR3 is TGTGCCAGCAGCTTTGGCAGGGGGCCTGGGGCCAACGTCCTGACTTTC. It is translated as CASSFGRGPGANVLTF.

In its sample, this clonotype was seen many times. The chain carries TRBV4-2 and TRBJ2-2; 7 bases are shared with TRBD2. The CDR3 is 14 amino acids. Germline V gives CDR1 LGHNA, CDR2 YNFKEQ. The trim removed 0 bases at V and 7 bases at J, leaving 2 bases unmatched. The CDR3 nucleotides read TGTGCCAGCAGCCAAGATCGGGGGGTCGGGGAGCTGTTTTTT. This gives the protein CASSQDRGVGELFF.